Only a few counts were recorded for the clone carrying this T cell receptor beta chain. The antigen is not known. These data come from a study of CD4 T cells in relation to SARS-CoV-2 and coronaviruses. Turning to the study itself: TCR beta CDR3s were sequenced after roughly 10-day antigen culture of PBMCs. Overall study results and limits: Compared with monoreactive clones, crossreactive clones showed significantly weaker SARS-CoV-2 expansion.

Germline V gives CDR1 MDHEN, CDR2 SYDVKM. The junction had 3 bases not matched to a gene; V was cut back by 3 bases and J by 1 base. The CDR3 extends over 16 amino acids. TCRdb keeps only in-frame clones here, not all; method: immunoSEQ multiplex PCR. The top ten hold 4.5% of the sample, which has tens of thousands of clones, 82% seen once. Naive and memory CD4+ T cells were separated from cryopreserved PBMCs. For 10 days, around 10^5 sorted CD4+ cells grew with T cell-depleted PBMCs and CEF. The receptor comes from an adult with COVID-19. Sample: naive CD4+ T cells from PBMCs, cultured in vitro. Subset meaning: naive CD4+ T cells isolated by negative enrichment. The genes are TRBV28 and TRBJ2-2; TRBD2 matches 9 bases. CDR3 coding DNA: TGTGCCAGCAGTTTCCGCGGGAGGGGGAACACCGGGGAGCTGTTTTTT. This sequence encodes CASSFRGRGNTGELFF.